This T cell receptor (beta chain) was documented in a study of blood T cell repertoires in COVID-19. Overall study: Material from acute and convalescent COVID-19 was sourced from the United States, Italy and Spain.

The protocol was immunoSEQ multiplex PCR, while the TCRdb copy is restricted to in-frame clones and leaves out a portion. Among approximately 260,000 clones listed, around four fifths were seen once. CDR1 is SGHTA, CDR2 FQGNSA, per germline. Trimming left V 0 bases short and J 2 bases short, with 10 bases between. The CDR3 extends over 15 amino acids. The source material was peripheral blood. The origin of this receptor is a woman aged 55-75 years with active or convalescent COVID-19. The chain combines TRBV7-2 with TRBJ1-2; unclear D gene. In nucleotides, the CDR3 is TGTGCCAGCAGCTTAGCGTGGCAAAAGAACTATGGCTACACCTTC. Translated, it gives CASSLAWQKNYGYTF. The full variable domain, with the rest looked up from reference TRBV7-2 and TRBJ1-2, is GAGVSQSPSNKVTEKGKDVELRCDPISGHTALYWYRQSLGQGLEFLIYFQGNSAPDKSGLPSDRFSAERTGGSVSTLTIQRTQQEDSAVYLCASSLAWQKNYGYTFGSGTRLTVV.